This T cell receptor beta chain was recorded in a study of T cell repertoires in cytomegalovirus infection. V lost 6 bases, J lost 5 bases, and 13 bases stayed unmatched. There are 17 residues in the CDR3. Per the germline V gene, CDR1 is KGHDR and CDR2 is SFDVKD. MiXCR, applied by TCRdb to the reads, yields one record per CDR3 protein. The table records about 500,000 distinct CDR3 sequences, 25% to 35% of them present only once. In regard to this clonotype: Its antigen is not identified.

Sequencing was performed on cultured PBMCs, taken from culture after CMV antigen stimulation. The J gene is TRBJ2-5, the V gene TRBV24-1; TRBD2 aligns across 11 bases. This clonotype was sampled from a human donor in good health (CMV status not recorded). Some clones in this sample may be carry-over from other donors' samples. This CDR3 reads CATSPGRTSGSEETQYF. The CDR3 DNA follows: TGTGCCACCAGTCCGGGTCGTACTAGCGGGAGTGAGGAGACCCAGTACTTC.